The entry below gives a single T cell receptor (beta chain) sequence along with its context. Germline values: CDR1 MNHEY, CDR2 SVGAGI. The CDR3 is 15 residues long. V was cut by 0 bases and J by 4 bases, with 10 bases left in between. This sample stems from a study of blood T cells in healthy people across ages. A second PCR, run for roughly 7 to 12 cycles, used a sample-barcoded 5' primer plus a J-beta primer mix. TCRdb recomputed calls from the 5' RACE reads with MiXCR, one row per CDR3 protein. The repertoire holds 780,000 or so distinct CDR3 sequences, with approximately 53% as singletons. The sequence was obtained from a man in his forties in good health. Input material: blood. The genes are TRBV6-5 and TRBJ2-4; D possibly corresponds to TRBD1 (6 bases). The CDR3 reads CASSYSTGLKNIQYF. For the CDR3, the DNA is TGTGCCAGCAGTTACTCGACAGGACTTAAAAACATTCAGTACTTC.